The 13 T cell receptor beta chains reported below all come from one sample, sequenced in a study of technical replicates of blood from a handful of donors. Produced via immunoSEQ multiplex PCR; TCRdb's table is partial and in-frame only. The sample holds over 85,000 clones, just under 95% seen once. The sample comprised T cells isolated from PBMCs. These receptors were collected from a human donor in good health.

The chain combines TRBV7-2 with TRBJ2-1; the match to TRBD1 covers 7 bases. Per germline, CDR1 SGHTA and CDR2 FQGNSA. The CDR3 runs to 15 residues. Trimming at V came to 5 bases and at J to 7 bases, leaving 11 bases not matched to a gene. The CDR3 DNA sequence: TGTGCCAGCAGCCAGAGGACAGGTCAAACGAATGAGCAGTTCTTC. Translating gives CASSQRTGQTNEQFF. The variable domain in full, completed from reference TRBV7-2 and TRBJ2-1, reads GAGVSQSPSNKVTEKGKDVELRCDPISGHTALYWYRQSLGQGLEFLIYFQGNSAPDKSGLPSDRFSAERTGGSVSTLTIQRTQQEDSAVYLCASSQRTGQTNEQFFGPGTRLTVL.

The gene calls are TRBV7-2 and TRBJ1-5; D is uncertain. The CDR3 spans 14 residues. Germline lookup yields CDR1 SGHTA and CDR2 FQGNSA. V lost 1 base and J lost 7, with 11 bases in between. The CDR3 DNA reads TGTGCCAGCAGCTTAGTAGACAAATCCCAGCCCCAGCATTTT. Translation gives CASSLVDKSQPQHF.

The gene calls are TRBV6-5 and TRBJ2-7, with 9 bases aligning to TRBD1. Germline V CDR1 and CDR2: MNHEY, SVGAGI. This CDR3 comprises 15 residues. The ends lost 2 bases at V and 5 bases at J; junction bases unmatched: 7. DNA of the CDR3: TGTGCCAGCAGTTACCCTGGGACAGGGATTCACGAGCAGTACTTC. Translation gives CASSYPGTGIHEQYF.

This chain uses TRBV6-5 with TRBJ1-5; 8 bases fit TRBD1. The CDR3 contains 15 residues. CDR1 and CDR2 from the germline V gene are MNHEY and SVGAGI. The V segment lost 6 bases and the J segment 7 bases; nucleotides outside the gene matches: 11. CDR3 sequence reads: CASSLDREENQPQHF. CDR3 coding DNA: TGTGCCAGCAGCCTGGACAGGGAGGAGAACCAGCCCCAGCATTTT.

The chain has TRBV11-3 and TRBJ2-2, with 8 bases lining up with TRBD2. J lost 7 bases, V lost 0 bases, and 10 bases had no gene match. There are 17 residues in the CDR3. Germline CDR1 and CDR2: SGHNT and YENEEA. The DNA of the CDR3 is TGTGCCAGCAGCTTAGAAAGAGCGGGAGATCTCGGCGGGGAGCTGTTTTTT. Its translation: CASSLERAGDLGGELFF.

The chain combines TRBV4-2 with TRBJ2-7, with TRBD2 as a possible D gene (6 bases). CDR3 size: 16 residues. Germline lookup yields CDR1 LGHNA and CDR2 YNFKEQ. Trimming removed 0 bases from V and 0 bases from J, with 12 bases in between. The CDR3 DNA reads TGTGCCAGCAGCCAAGATCGCGGGGTCCCCTCCTACGAGCAGTACTTC. Residues: CASSQDRGVPSYEQYF.

The chain links TRBV18 to TRBJ1-2; D is unclear. Trimming removed 3 bases from V and 3 bases from J, with 11 bases in between. The CDR3 spans 14 residues. In germline, CDR1 is KGHSH, CDR2 LQKENI. The CDR3 spells CASSPKREDYGYTF. For the CDR3, the DNA is TGTGCCAGCTCACCGAAACGCGAGGACTATGGCTACACCTTC.

There are a few counts of this clone. The chain employs TRBV2 and TRBJ1-1; TRBD1 aligns across 10 bases. The V gene end was trimmed by 8 bases and the J gene end by 1 base; junction bases not matched to a gene: 4. The CDR3 length is 14 residues. Germline lookup yields CDR1 SNHLY and CDR2 FYNNEI. CDR3: CASGQGVGNTEAFF. Written as DNA, the CDR3 is TGTGCCAGCGGACAGGGGGTCGGGAACACTGAAGCTTTCTTT. The variable domain in full, completed from reference TRBV2 and TRBJ1-1, reads EPEVTQTPSHQVTQMGQEVILRCVPISNHLYFYWYRQILGQKVEFLVSFYNNEISEKSEIFDDQFSVERPDGSNFTLKIRSTKLEDSAMYFCASGQGVGNTEAFFGQGTRLTVV.

This chain connects TRBV9 to TRBJ1-4, with D possibly matching TRBD1 (5 bases). Germline CDR1 is SGDLS and CDR2 is YYNGEE. V lost 4 bases, J lost 0 bases, and 13 bases lay in between. CDR3 size: 16 residues. In DNA form, the CDR3 reads TGTGCCAGCAGCCCCGCGGGACGGCCAACTAATGAAAAACTGTTTTTT. It encodes CASSPAGRPTNEKLFF.

The chain couples TRBV18 to TRBJ1-5, with 7 bases that match TRBD1. The CDR3 is made up of 14 amino acids. V gave up 3 bases and J gave up 6 bases; unmatched junction bases: 5. Germline V CDR1 and CDR2: KGHSH, LQKENI. The CDR3, as DNA: TGTGCCAGCTCACCGGGACAGTATGGTCAGCCCCAGCATTTT. Its protein is CASSPGQYGQPQHF.

This rearrangement joins TRBV5-4 to TRBJ2-1, with 8 bases identical to TRBD1. Germline CDR1 SGHNT, CDR2 YYREEE (reference sequence). With V trimmed by 5 bases and J by 9 bases, 10 bases remained unmatched. CDR3 length: 14 amino acids. This CDR3 is CASRSAGGRSEQFF. As DNA, the CDR3 is TGTGCCAGCAGATCGGCAGGGGGCCGGAGTGAGCAGTTCTTC.

The CDR3 DNA follows: TGTGCCACTCAGGGACTAGCGGGAGGTGGGGAGCAGTTCTTC. Translating it yields CATQGLAGGGEQFF. The V gene is TRBV11-3, the J gene TRBJ2-1; 15 bases line up with TRBD2. CDR3 size: 14 residues. Germline assignment: CDR1 SGHNT and CDR2 YENEEA. The ends lost 10 bases at V and 10 bases at J; junction bases unmatched: 8.

The V and J genes are TRBV19 and TRBJ2-5; a weak D match, TRBD1 (5 bases). The germline V and J ends were trimmed by 3 bases and 5 bases, with 10 bases remaining between them. The CDR3 runs 13 residues. Germline V gene sequence: CDR1 LNHDA, CDR2 SQIVND (reference sequence). CDR3: CASSILDTETQYF. In nucleotides, the CDR3 is TGTGCCAGTAGTATCTTGGACACCGAGACCCAGTACTTC. Using reference TRBV19 and TRBJ2-5 for the parts outside the CDR3, the full variable domain is DGGITQSPKYLFRKEGQNVTLSCEQNLNHDAMYWYRQDPGQGLRLIYYSQIVNDFQKGDIAEGYSVSREKKESFPLTVTSAQKNPTAFYLCASSILDTETQYFGPGTRLLVL.